This TCR beta chain was identified during a study of CD8 T cells in Susac syndrome. General study results and limits: It was acknowledged in the study that its TCR sequencing and HLA analysis involved a relatively small number of individuals.

Reverse transcription of 0.5 to 1 ug RNA was carried out with random hexamers. The method of amplification for TCR beta CDR3 was immunoSEQ multiplex PCR, covering 54 Vbeta and 13 Jbeta. A single record per CDR3 protein comes from TCRdb applying MiXCR to the immunoSEQ multiplex PCR reads. The sample contains approximately 50,000 distinct CDR3 sequences, around 95% of which appear only once. As regards this clonotype: Its specificity is not known.

V was trimmed by 2 bases and J by 6 bases, leaving 4 bases between them. This CDR3 region has 11 residues. Germline CDR1 is SEHNR and CDR2 is FQNEAQ (reference sequence). The J gene is TRBJ1-1, the V gene TRBV7-9; no definite D call. Sequencing was done on a sample of CD8+ T cells from PBMCs. The source is a human donor with Susac syndrome. CDR3 loop: CASSLSSEAFF. CDR3 in DNA: TGTGCCAGCAGCTTATCCTCTGAAGCTTTCTTT. Drawing the rest from reference TRBV7-9 and TRBJ1-1, the complete variable domain is DTGVSQNPRHKITKRGQNVTFRCDPISEHNRLYWYRQTLGQGPEFLTYFQNEAQLEKSRLLSDRFSAERPKGSFSTLEIQRTEQGDSAMYLCASSLSSEAFFGQGTRLTVV.